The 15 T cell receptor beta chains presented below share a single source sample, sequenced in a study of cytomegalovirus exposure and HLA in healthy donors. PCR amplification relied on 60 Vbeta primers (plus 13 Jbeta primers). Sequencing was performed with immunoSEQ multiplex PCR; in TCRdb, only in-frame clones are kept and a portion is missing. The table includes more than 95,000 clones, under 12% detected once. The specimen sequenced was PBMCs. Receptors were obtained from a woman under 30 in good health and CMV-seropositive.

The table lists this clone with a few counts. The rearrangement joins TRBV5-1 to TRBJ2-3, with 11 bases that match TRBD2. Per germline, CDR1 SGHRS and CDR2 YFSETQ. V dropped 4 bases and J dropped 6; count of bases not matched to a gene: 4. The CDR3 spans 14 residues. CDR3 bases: TGCGCCAGCAGCCTTAGGACTAGCGGGGATACGCAGTATTTT. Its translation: CASSLRTSGDTQYF.

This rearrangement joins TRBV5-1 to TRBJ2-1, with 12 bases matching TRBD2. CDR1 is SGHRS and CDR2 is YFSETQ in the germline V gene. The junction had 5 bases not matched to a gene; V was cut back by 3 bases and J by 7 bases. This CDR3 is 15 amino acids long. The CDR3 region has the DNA TGCGCCAGCAGCTCTACTAGCGGGAGGCTTAATGAGCAGTTCTTC. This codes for CASSSTSGRLNEQFF.

This CDR3 is CASSRGQMYEQYF. DNA of the CDR3: TGTGCCAGCAGTCGGGGACAAATGTACGAGCAGTACTTC. This chain connects TRBV9 to TRBJ2-7; D is possibly TRBD1 (6 bases). Germline assignment: CDR1 SGDLS and CDR2 YYNGEE. The V end was cut by 5 bases, the J end by 4 bases, with 13 bases between. The CDR3 extends over 13 amino acids.

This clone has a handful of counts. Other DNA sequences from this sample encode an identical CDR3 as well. The CDR3 loop reads CASSLGLASYEQYF. The CDR3 DNA reads TGTGCCAGCAGCTTGGGACTAGCCTCCTACGAGCAGTACTTC. The chain uses TRBV5-6 and TRBJ2-7, with TRBD2 matching 7 bases. This CDR3 region has 14 residues. The germline gives CDR1 SGHDT, CDR2 YYEEEE. The V gene end was trimmed by 0 bases and the J gene end by 0 bases; junction bases not matched to a gene: 0.

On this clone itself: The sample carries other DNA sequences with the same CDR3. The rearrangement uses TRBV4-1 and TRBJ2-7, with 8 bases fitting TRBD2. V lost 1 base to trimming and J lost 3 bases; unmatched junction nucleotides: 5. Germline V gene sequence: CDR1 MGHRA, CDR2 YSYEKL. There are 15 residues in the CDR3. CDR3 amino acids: CASSQGSGRGYEQYF. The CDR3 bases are TGCGCCAGCAGCCAAGGGAGCGGGAGAGGCTACGAGCAGTACTTC.

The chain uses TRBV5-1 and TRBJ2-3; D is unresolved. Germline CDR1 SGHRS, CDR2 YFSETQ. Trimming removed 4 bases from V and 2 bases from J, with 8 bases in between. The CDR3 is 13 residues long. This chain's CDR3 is CASSQISTDTQYF. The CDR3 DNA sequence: TGCGCCAGCAGCCAGATATCCACAGATACGCAGTATTTT.

The CDR3 region is CASSPYTGSDYEQYF. In DNA form, the CDR3 reads TGTGCCAGCAGTCCCTACACCGGGAGCGACTACGAGCAGTACTTC. V and J are TRBV27 and TRBJ2-7; weak D call: TRBD2 (6 bases). Deletions cut 5 bases from V and 3 bases from J, with 17 bases between. The germline gives CDR1 MNHEY, CDR2 SMNVEV (reference sequence). This CDR3 has 15 amino acids.

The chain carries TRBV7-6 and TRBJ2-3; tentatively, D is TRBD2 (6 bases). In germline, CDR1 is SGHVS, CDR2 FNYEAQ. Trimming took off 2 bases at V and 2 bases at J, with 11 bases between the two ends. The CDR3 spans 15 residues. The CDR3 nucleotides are TGTGCCAGCAGCTTATCGGGGAGGTACACAGATACGCAGTATTTT. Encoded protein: CASSLSGRYTDTQYF.

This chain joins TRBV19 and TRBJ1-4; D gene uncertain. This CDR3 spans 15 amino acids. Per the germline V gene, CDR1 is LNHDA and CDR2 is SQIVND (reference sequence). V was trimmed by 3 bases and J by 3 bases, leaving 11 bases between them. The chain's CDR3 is CASSIVPGANEKLFF. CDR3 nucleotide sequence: TGTGCCAGTAGTATCGTGCCGGGAGCTAATGAAAAACTGTTTTTT. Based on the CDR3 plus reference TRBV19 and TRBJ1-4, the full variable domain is DGGITQSPKYLFRKEGQNVTLSCEQNLNHDAMYWYRQDPGQGLRLIYYSQIVNDFQKGDIAEGYSVSREKKESFPLTVTSAQKNPTAFYLCASSIVPGANEKLFFGSGTQLSVL.

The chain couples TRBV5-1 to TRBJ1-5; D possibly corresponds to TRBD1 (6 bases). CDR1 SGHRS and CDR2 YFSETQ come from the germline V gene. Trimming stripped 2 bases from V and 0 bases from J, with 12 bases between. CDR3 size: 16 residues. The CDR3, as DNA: TGCGCCAGCAGCTTAGATGGACAGACTAGCAATCAGCCCCAGCATTTT. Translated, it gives CASSLDGQTSNQPQHF.

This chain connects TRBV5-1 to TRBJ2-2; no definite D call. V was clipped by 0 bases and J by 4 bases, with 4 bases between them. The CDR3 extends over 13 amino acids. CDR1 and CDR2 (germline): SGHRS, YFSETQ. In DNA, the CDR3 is TGCGCCAGCAGCTTGGCCGGCACCGGGGAGCTGTTTTTT. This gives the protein CASSLAGTGELFF. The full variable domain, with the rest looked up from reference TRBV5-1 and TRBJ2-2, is KAGVTQTPRYLIKTRGQQVTLSCSPISGHRSVSWYQQTPGQGLQFLFEYFSETQRNKGNFPGRFSGRQFSNSRSEMNVSTLELGDSALYLCASSLAGTGELFFGEGSRLTVL.

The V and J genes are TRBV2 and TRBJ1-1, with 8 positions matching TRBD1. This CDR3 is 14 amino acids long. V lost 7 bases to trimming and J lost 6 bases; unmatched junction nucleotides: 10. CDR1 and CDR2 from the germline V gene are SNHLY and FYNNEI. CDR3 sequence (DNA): TGTGCCAGCAAACCGGGACAGGTGAGACCTGAAGCTTTCTTT. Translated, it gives CASKPGQVRPEAFF.

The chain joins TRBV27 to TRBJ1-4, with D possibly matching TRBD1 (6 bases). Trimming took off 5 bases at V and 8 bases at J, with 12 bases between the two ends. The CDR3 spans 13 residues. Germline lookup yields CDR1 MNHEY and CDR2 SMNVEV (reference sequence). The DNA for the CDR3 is TGTGCCAGCAGTGGGGGGGGCTGGGAAAAACTGTTTTTT. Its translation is CASSGGGWEKLFF.

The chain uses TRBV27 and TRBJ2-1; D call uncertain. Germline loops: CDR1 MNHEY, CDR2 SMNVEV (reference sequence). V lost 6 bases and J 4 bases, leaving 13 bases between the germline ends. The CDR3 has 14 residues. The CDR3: CASSLPPGYNEQFF. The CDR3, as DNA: TGTGCCAGCAGCCTCCCACCGGGTTACAATGAGCAGTTCTTC.

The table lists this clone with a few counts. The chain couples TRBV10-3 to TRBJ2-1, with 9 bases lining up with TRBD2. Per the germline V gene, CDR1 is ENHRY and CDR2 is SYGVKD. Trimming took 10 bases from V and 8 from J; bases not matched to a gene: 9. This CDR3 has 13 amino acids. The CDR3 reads CATAAGGTDEQFF. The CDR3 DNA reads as TGTGCCACTGCAGCGGGAGGTACGGATGAGCAGTTCTTC.